This T cell receptor beta chain is drawn from a study of shared clonotypes between healthy human individuals. The method was immunoSEQ multiplex PCR; TCRdb's version includes in-frame clones alone and lacks a portion of them. This table holds about 1.5 million clones, 95% to 99% found once. CDR1 is MNHNS, CDR2 SASEGT, per germline. Trimming took 8 bases from V and 8 from J, leaving 21 bases between them. CDR3 length: 14 amino acids. This clonotype was obtained from a young man in good health. The sample was naive CD4+ T cells sorted from blood. The sample's subset: CD45RA+ positively selected. The rearrangement uses TRBV6-1 and TRBJ1-2; unclear D gene. The CDR3 coding sequence is TGTGCCAGCGCAGGCGGGGTGCGAGGTCTAGGCTACACCTTC. Amino acid sequence: CASAGGVRGLGYTF.